The 32 T cell receptor beta chains given below trace back to one sample, sequenced in a study of T cells in women clearing cervical HPV infection. Data came from immunoSEQ multiplex PCR; TCRdb stores just in-frame clones and leaves some out. Its listing shows approximately 23,000 clones. The specimen was blood buffy coat. The receptors originated from a woman between 18 and 70 years old with a cervical HPV16 infection that either progressed to CIN3+ or cleared (not recorded which).

In the case of this clone: The read ends 3 residues shy of where the CDR3 ends; the end is completed using the germline J gene. V gene TRBV5-1 combines with J gene TRBJ1-4; 9 bases align to TRBD1. Germline assignment: CDR1 SGHRS and CDR2 YFSETQ. The ends lost 4 bases at V and 6 bases at J; junction bases unmatched: 4. The CDR3 runs to 14 residues. CDR3 residues: CASSPTGGDEKLFF. The sequenced CDR3 bases are TGCGCCAGCAGCCCGACAGGGGGTGATGAAAAA.

The sequenced CDR3 bases are TGTGCCATCGAAAACGGAGGGGCTAATTCACCC. It codes for CAIENGGANSP. Given in full, the CDR3 is CAIENGGANSPLHF. The rearrangement links TRBV7-9 to TRBJ1-6, with a possible D match to TRBD1 (5 bases). The read ends 3 residues shy of where the CDR3 ends; the end is completed using the germline J gene. The CDR3 extends over 14 amino acids. Germline-derived CDR1 and CDR2 are SEHNR and FQNEAQ (reference sequence). Trimming stripped 10 bases from V and 6 bases from J, with 16 bases between.

Of note for this clone: Coverage ceases 3 residues before the CDR3 finishes, and the germline J gene fills in the end. This rearrangement joins TRBV29-1 to TRBJ1-2, with unresolved D. The germline CDR1 and CDR2 sequences are SQVTM and ANQGSEA. The length of the CDR3 is 10 residues. The part of the CDR3 DNA that was read is TGCAGCGTAAGCACAGATACC. Translation gives CSVSTDT. In full, the CDR3 reads CSVSTDTYTF.

About this clone itself: The DNA ends 3 residues before the CDR3 does, and the rest of the CDR3 is filled in from the germline J gene. The rearrangement links TRBV7-9 to TRBJ1-2, with 9 nucleotides matching TRBD1. The CDR3 contains 15 residues. Germline V CDR1 and CDR2: SEHNR, FQNEAQ (reference sequence). The V gene end was trimmed by 5 bases and the J gene end by 2 bases; junction bases not matched to a gene: 6. The CDR3 sequence is CASSPQGAENYGYTF. The part of the CDR3 DNA that was read is TGTGCCAGCAGCCCACAGGGGGCGGAGAACTATGGC. Variable domain in full (rest from reference TRBV7-9 and TRBJ1-2): DTGVSQNPRHKITKRGQNVTFRCDPISEHNRLYWYRQTLGQGPEFLTYFQNEAQLEKSRLLSDRFSAERPKGSFSTLEIQRTEQGDSAMYLCASSPQGAENYGYTFGSGTRLTVV.

As regards this clone: Read data end 3 residues before the CDR3 end; the end is taken from the germline J gene. This chain uses TRBV20-1 with TRBJ2-3; D is unclear. CDR1 and CDR2 (germline): DFQATT, SNEGSKA (reference sequence). V was clipped by 2 bases and J by 1 base, with 7 bases between them. The CDR3 has 13 residues. The part of the CDR3 DNA that was read is TGCAGTGCTAGATACTCGGGCACAGATACG. Translating it yields CSARYSGTDT. In full, the CDR3 reads CSARYSGTDTQYF.

Comment on this clone: With the read ending 3 residues before the CDR3 end, the germline J gene is used to fill in that end. The chain has TRBV6-1 and TRBJ2-5; TRBD1 aligns across 11 bases. J lost 5 bases, V lost 3 bases, and 5 bases had no gene match. Looked up from germline, CDR1 is MNHNS and CDR2 is SASEGT. This CDR3 is 15 amino acids long. Partial CDR3 DNA: TGTGCCAGCAGTGACGGACAGGGGGCTTTCGAGACC. Amino acid sequence: CASSDGQGAFET. The whole CDR3 region reads CASSDGQGAFETQYF.

A note on this clone: The CDR3 end falls 3 residues outside the read, so it is completed with the germline J gene. The chain recombines TRBV10-2 with TRBJ1-4; the D gene is possibly TRBD1 (5 bases). CDR3 length: 14 residues. CDR1 WSHSY and CDR2 SAAADI come from the germline V gene. Trimming pared 3 bases from V and 5 bases from J, leaving 10 bases between. CDR3 sequence: CASSDREGNEKLFF. The covered CDR3 bases are TGCGCCAGCAGTGACAGGGAGGGGAATGAAAAA.

Comments on this clone: The CDR3 end lies 3 residues beyond the end of the read and is filled in from the germline J gene. The rearrangement links TRBV7-9 to TRBJ1-1, with 8 bases aligning to TRBD1. The V gene end was trimmed by 5 bases and the J gene end by 3 bases; junction bases not matched to a gene: 8. The CDR3 has 15 amino acids. The germline V gene encodes CDR1 SEHNR and CDR2 FQNEAQ (reference sequence). CDR3 loop: CASSPYRGSDTEAFF. The sequenced part of the CDR3 DNA is TGTGCCAGCAGCCCGTACAGGGGGTCGGACACTGAA.

On this clone: The read ends 3 residues early relative to the CDR3; the germline J gene fills the gap. The same CDR3 can be traced to other DNA sequences in this sample. V gene TRBV4-1 combines with J gene TRBJ1-2; tentatively, D is TRBD1 (5 bases). Germline V gene data show CDR1 as MGHRA and CDR2 as YSYEKL. The CDR3 sequence is 15 residues long. V shed 0 bases and J shed 5 bases, with 13 bases lying between them. CDR3 DNA, as far as it was read: TGCGCCAGCAGCCAAGATCGTTCATCAGGGTATGGC. This encodes CASSQDRSSGYG. The CDR3, in full, reads CASSQDRSSGYGYTF.

CDR3 residues: CASSPMQGRERYEQYF. CDR3 DNA, as far as it was read: TGTGCCAGCAGTCCTATGCAGGGGCGGGAAAGATACGAG. The chain combines TRBV28 with TRBJ2-7; D tentatively fits TRBD1 or TRBD2 (6 bases each). Read coverage stops 3 residues before the CDR3 terminus; the germline J gene supplies the remainder. From germline, CDR1 is MDHEN and CDR2 SYDVKM. This CDR3 contains 16 residues. V dropped 5 bases and J dropped 4 bases, with 21 bases sitting between them.

The CDR3 bases that were read are TGTGCCAGCAGCCTTAGCGGGGAATACAATGAC. As protein: CASSLSGEYND. Given in full, the CDR3 is CASSLSGEYNDYTF. This chain uses TRBV7-7 with TRBJ1-2; D is unresolved. The CDR3 end lies 3 residues beyond the end of the read and is filled in from the germline J gene. There are 14 residues in the CDR3. Germline CDR1 SSHAT, CDR2 FNYEAQ (reference sequence).

Details on this clone: One end of the junction does not line up with germline, which may come from a read error. The read ends 3 residues shy of where the CDR3 ends; the end is completed using the germline J gene. This rearrangement joins TRBV7-9 to TRBJ2-7; no clear D. Germline assignment: CDR1 SEHNR and CDR2 FQNEAQ (reference sequence). The CDR3 has 13 residues. Incomplete CDR3 DNA: TGTTCCAGCAGCCCAGATTCAAGTCACGAG. Translation gives CSSSPDSSHE. Given in full, the CDR3 is CSSSPDSSHEQYF.

Measured by frequency, this clone is medium-sized. Read data end 3 residues before the CDR3 end; the end is taken from the germline J gene. The chain combines TRBV6-1 with TRBJ1-5; D remains ambiguous. The CDR3 consists of 16 residues. CDR1 is MNHNS and CDR2 is SASEGT in the germline V gene. Trimming cost V 1 base and J 3 bases, with 13 bases left between them. CDR3 residues: CASSEGALRINQPQHF. Incomplete CDR3 DNA: TGTGCCAGCAGTGAAGGGGCATTGCGTATCAATCAGCCC.

With regard to this clone: The CDR3 end falls 3 residues outside the read, so it is completed with the germline J gene. The chain carries TRBV7-9 and TRBJ1-2, with D possibly matching TRBD1 (6 bases). CDR3 size: 14 residues. Per the germline V gene, CDR1 is SEHNR and CDR2 is FQNEAQ (reference sequence). Incomplete CDR3 DNA: TGTGCCAGCAGGGCCCCGGGACAATCAGATACC. The encoded protein is CASRAPGQSDT. In full, the CDR3 reads CASRAPGQSDTYTF.

Concerning this clone itself: The read falls 3 residues short of the CDR3 end, and the missing part is taken from the germline J gene. The chain carries TRBV20-1 and TRBJ2-5, with 11 positions matching TRBD1. The CDR3 runs 18 residues. The V gene end was trimmed by 1 base and the J gene end by 5 bases; junction bases not matched to a gene: 15. The germline CDR1 and CDR2 sequences are DFQATT and SNEGSKA (reference sequence). The sequenced part of the CDR3 DNA is TGCAGTGCTAGAGCACACCGGGACAGGGGGGCAAGATGGGAGACC. It translates to CSARAHRDRGARWET. The entire CDR3 is CSARAHRDRGARWETQYF.

CDR3 protein: CAWRGWGPPGQGTLSGNTIYF. Partial CDR3 DNA: TGTGCCTGGAGGGGGTGGGGTCCACCGGGACAGGGGACTCTAAGTGGAAACACC. The V gene is TRBV30, the J gene TRBJ1-3; the match to TRBD1 covers 10 bases. The read ends 3 residues shy of where the CDR3 ends; the end is completed using the germline J gene. The CDR3 is made up of 21 amino acids. J lost 3 bases, V lost 3 bases, and 23 bases had no gene match. Germline lookup yields CDR1 GTSNPN and CDR2 SVGIG (reference sequence).

Note on this clone: The read halts 3 residues ahead of the CDR3 end, with the missing end drawn from the germline J gene. V and J are TRBV6-2 or TRBV6-3 and TRBJ1-2; D is possibly TRBD1 (5 bases). The CDR3 is 12 amino acids. Germline CDR1 MNHEY, CDR2 SVGEGT. CDR3 bases read: TGTGCCACCGAGTCGGGGGGTGAAGGC. Translated, it gives CATESGGEG. The entire CDR3 is CATESGGEGYTF.

To note about this clone: The CDR3 is cut off 3 residues early in the read; its end comes from the germline J gene. The J gene is TRBJ2-7, the V gene TRBV7-9, with unresolved D. Looked up from germline, CDR1 is SEHNR and CDR2 is FQNEAQ (reference sequence). CDR3 length: 12 residues. Deletions cut 3 bases from V and 0 bases from J, with 3 bases between. The CDR3 bases that were read are TGTGCCAGCAGCTTCAGCTCCTACGAG. Translating it yields CASSFSSYE. The whole CDR3 sequence is CASSFSSYEQYF. The full variable domain, rest sourced from reference TRBV7-9 and TRBJ2-7, is DTGVSQNPRHKITKRGQNVTFRCDPISEHNRLYWYRQTLGQGPEFLTYFQNEAQLEKSRLLSDRFSAERPKGSFSTLEIQRTEQGDSAMYLCASSFSSYEQYFGPGTRLTVT.

About this clone itself: The read ends 3 residues early relative to the CDR3; the germline J gene fills the gap. The chain couples TRBV19 to TRBJ1-2; tentative D call: TRBD1 (6 bases). Germline loops: CDR1 LNHDA, CDR2 SQIVND (reference sequence). This CDR3 has 13 amino acids. CDR3 protein: CASSSDSSYDYTF. Incomplete CDR3 DNA: TGTGCCAGTAGTTCGGACAGCTCCTACGAC.

This CDR3 reads CASSGRGCQPQHF. The DNA read from the CDR3 is TGTGCCAGCAGCGGCAGGGGTTGTCAGCCC. This sequence joins TRBV5-4 and TRBJ1-5; D perhaps matches TRBD1 (6 bases). The CDR3 extends 3 residues past the end of the read, so its final part is completed from the germline J gene. Between the trimmed V and J ends, which lost 4 bases and 6 bases, there was a span of 11 bases. The CDR3 spans 13 residues. Germline V lookup: CDR1 SGHNT, CDR2 YYREEE (reference sequence).

This CDR3 reads CASSPAAGTGVGNTEAFF. The sequenced part of the CDR3 DNA is TGTGCCAGCAGCCCGGCCGCCGGGACAGGGGTGGGTAACACTGAA. The chain has TRBV7-8 and TRBJ1-1; TRBD1 agrees at 10 bases. From the germline J gene comes the end of the CDR3, since the read stops 3 residues before it. The CDR3 loop spans 18 amino acids. Germline V gene lookup returns CDR1 SGHVS and CDR2 FQNEAQ. The junction had 14 bases not matched to a gene; V was cut back by 5 bases and J by 2 bases.

In regard to this clone: The CDR3 extends 3 residues past the end of the read, so its final part is completed from the germline J gene. This chain links TRBV7-3 with TRBJ1-3; D gene ambiguous. Trimming removed 1 base at V and 1 base at J, with 17 bases between. In germline, CDR1 is SGHTA, CDR2 FQGTGA. This CDR3 has 18 amino acids. CDR3 bases read: TGTGCCAGCAGCTTAAAGGGCCAATACTTGTTATCTGGAAACACC. Translated: CASSLKGQYLLSGNT. The complete CDR3 protein is CASSLKGQYLLSGNTIYF.

The CDR3 region is CASSQETGQGIYGYTF. CDR3 DNA, as far as it was read: TGTGCCAGCAGCCAAGAAACCGGGCAGGGTATCTATGGC. The rearrangement links TRBV4-2 to TRBJ1-2, with a tentative D call TRBD1 (5 bases). The CDR3 end falls 3 residues outside the read, so it is completed with the germline J gene. The germline V gene has CDR1 LGHNA and CDR2 YNFKEQ. The CDR3 spans 16 residues. The V gene lost 0 bases and the J gene lost 4 bases, with 15 bases spanning the gap.

Of note for this clone: The missing CDR3 end, 3 residues past where the read stops, is filled in from the germline J gene. The chain carries TRBV30 and TRBJ2-4; a possible D gene is TRBD2 (5 bases). This CDR3 spans 14 amino acids. Per germline, CDR1 GTSNPN and CDR2 SVGIG (reference sequence). The CDR3: CAWARTGFGETQYF. CDR3 DNA, as far as it was read: TGTGCCTGGGCCCGGACGGGGTTCGGGGAGACT.

A note on this clone: The read finishes 3 residues shy of the CDR3 end, and the germline J gene is used to complete it. V and J are TRBV6-4 and TRBJ2-5, with 11 bases aligning to TRBD2. The CDR3 length is 14 residues. CDR1 is MRHNA, CDR2 SNTAGT, per germline. V lost 3 bases, J lost 7 bases, and 4 bases stayed unmatched. The sequenced CDR3 bases are TGTGCCAGCAGTGAACTAGCGGGGGACGGGACC. Its translation: CASSELAGDGT. The complete CDR3 protein is CASSELAGDGTQYF.

To note about this clone: Read data end 3 residues before the CDR3 end; the end is taken from the germline J gene. J is TRBJ2-4 and V is TRBV19, with D possibly being TRBD1 (6 bases). CDR1 and CDR2 (germline): LNHDA, SQIVND (reference sequence). The CDR3 spans 14 residues. The CDR3 bases that were read are TGTGCCAGTAGTCGCAGGGGATCTAACTATGGT. This codes for CASSRRGSNYG. The whole CDR3 sequence is CASSRRGSNYGQYF.

In regard to this clone: The read terminates 3 residues ahead of where the CDR3 ends, so the germline J gene completes it. This rearrangement joins TRBV7-2 to TRBJ2-1; weak D call: TRBD1 (6 bases). V was pared by 0 bases and J by 6 bases, with 15 bases between. This CDR3 is built from 16 residues. Germline loops: CDR1 SGHTA, CDR2 FQGNSA. The sequenced part of the CDR3 DNA is TGTGCCAGCAGCTTAGCGGGGCTAGCACAGGGCAATGAG. Translating it yields CASSLAGLAQGNE. The entire CDR3 reads CASSLAGLAQGNEQFF.

Turning to this clone: The missing CDR3 end, 3 residues past where the read stops, is filled in from the germline J gene. The rearrangement uses TRBV6-1 and TRBJ1-2; 8 nucleotides line up with TRBD1. The V segment lost 4 bases and the J segment 4 bases; nucleotides outside the gene matches: 5. The CDR3 spans 14 residues. Germline CDR1 MNHNS, CDR2 SASEGT. CDR3 DNA (partial): TGTGCCAGCAGTGGCGGACAGGGCCTCTATGGC. The encoded protein is CASSGGQGLYG. Given in full, the CDR3 is CASSGGQGLYGYTF.

Comments on this clone: The sequenced fragment ends 3 residues before the CDR3 boundary, so the rest is inferred from the germline J gene. The chain is built from TRBV28 and TRBJ1-1, with 8 bases that match TRBD1. V was pared by 2 bases and J by 0 bases, with 14 bases of the junction left unmatched. CDR3 size: 19 residues. CDR1 is MDHEN, CDR2 SYDVKM, per germline. Incomplete CDR3 DNA: TGTGCCAGCAGTTTAATTAATCTTAGGGGACAGGCCATGAACACTGAA. Encoded protein: CASSLINLRGQAMNTE. The whole CDR3 region reads CASSLINLRGQAMNTEAFF.

On this clone itself: Sequencing ends 3 residues short of the CDR3 end; the germline J gene provides the rest. Other DNA sequences in the same sample also yield this CDR3. The rearrangement uses TRBV12-3 or TRBV12-4 and TRBJ2-5, with 11 bases fitting TRBD2. This CDR3 contains 15 residues. The trim removed 2 bases at V and 5 bases at J, leaving 4 bases unmatched. The part of the CDR3 DNA that was read is TGTGCCAGCAGTTTAACTAGCGGGAGAGGTGAGACC. Translating it yields CASSLTSGRGET. The whole CDR3 protein is CASSLTSGRGETQYF.

As for this clone: The read ends 3 residues shy of where the CDR3 ends; the end is completed using the germline J gene. J is TRBJ2-7 and V is TRBV19; D possibly corresponds to TRBD1 (5 bases). CDR1 LNHDA and CDR2 SQIVND come from the germline V gene (reference sequence). The length of the CDR3 is 15 residues. Trimming left V 6 bases short and J 1 base short, with 16 bases between. The sequenced CDR3 bases are TGTGCCAGTAGCACACAATCGACAGTTTCCTACGAG. This encodes CASSTQSTVSYE. In full, the CDR3 is CASSTQSTVSYEQYF.

Concerning this clone: Read data end 3 residues before the CDR3 end; the end is taken from the germline J gene. The chain combines TRBV30 with TRBJ2-5, with 7 bases aligning to TRBD2. The CDR3 runs to 15 residues. Germline values: CDR1 GTSNPN, CDR2 SVGIG (reference sequence). Trimming cost V 0 bases and J 4 bases; bases outside gene matches: 8. The CDR3 sequence is CAWSVLWGGPETQYF. Partial CDR3 DNA: TGTGCCTGGAGTGTACTATGGGGGGGTCCAGAGACC.